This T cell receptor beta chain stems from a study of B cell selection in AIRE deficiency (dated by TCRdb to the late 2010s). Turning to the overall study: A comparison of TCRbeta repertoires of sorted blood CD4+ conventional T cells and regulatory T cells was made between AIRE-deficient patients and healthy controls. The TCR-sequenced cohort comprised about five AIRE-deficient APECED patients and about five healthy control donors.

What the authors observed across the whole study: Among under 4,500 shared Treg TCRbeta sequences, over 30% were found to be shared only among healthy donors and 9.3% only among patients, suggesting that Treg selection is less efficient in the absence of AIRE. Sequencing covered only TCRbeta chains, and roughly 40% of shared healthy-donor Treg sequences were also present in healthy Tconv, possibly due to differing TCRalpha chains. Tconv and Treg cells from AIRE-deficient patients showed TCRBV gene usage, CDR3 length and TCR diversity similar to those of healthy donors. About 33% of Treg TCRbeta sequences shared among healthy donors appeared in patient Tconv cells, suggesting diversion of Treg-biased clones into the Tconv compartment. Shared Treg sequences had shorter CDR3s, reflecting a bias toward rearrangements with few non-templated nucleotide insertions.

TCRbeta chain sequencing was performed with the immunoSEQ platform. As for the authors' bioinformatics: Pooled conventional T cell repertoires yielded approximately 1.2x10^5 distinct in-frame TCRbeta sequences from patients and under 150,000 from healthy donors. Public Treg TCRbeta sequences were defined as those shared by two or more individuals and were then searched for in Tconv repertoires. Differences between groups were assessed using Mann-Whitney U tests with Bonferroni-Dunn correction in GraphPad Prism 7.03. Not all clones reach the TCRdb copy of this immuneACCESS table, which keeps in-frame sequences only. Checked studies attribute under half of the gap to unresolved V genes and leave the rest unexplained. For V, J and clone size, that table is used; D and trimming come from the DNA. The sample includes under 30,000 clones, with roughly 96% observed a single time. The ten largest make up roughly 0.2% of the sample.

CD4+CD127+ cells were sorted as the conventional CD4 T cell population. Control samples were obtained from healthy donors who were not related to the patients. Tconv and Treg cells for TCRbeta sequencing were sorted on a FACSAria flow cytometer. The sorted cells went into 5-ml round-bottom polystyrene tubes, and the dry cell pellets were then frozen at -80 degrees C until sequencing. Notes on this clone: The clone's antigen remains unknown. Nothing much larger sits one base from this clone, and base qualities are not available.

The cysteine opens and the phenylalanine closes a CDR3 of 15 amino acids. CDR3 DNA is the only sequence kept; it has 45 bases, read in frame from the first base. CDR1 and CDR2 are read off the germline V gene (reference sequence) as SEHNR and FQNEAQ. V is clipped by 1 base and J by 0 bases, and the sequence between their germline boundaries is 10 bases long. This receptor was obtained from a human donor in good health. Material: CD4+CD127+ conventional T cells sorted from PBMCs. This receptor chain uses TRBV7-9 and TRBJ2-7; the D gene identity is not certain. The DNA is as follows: TGTGCCAGCAGCTTAGGAGGTTCTCTCTCCTACGAGCAGTACTTC. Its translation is CASSLGGSLSYEQYF.